A single sample gave rise to the 6 T cell receptor beta chains below, sequenced in a study of human T cells and chemical hapten exposure. TCRdb called the RACE reads again in MiXCR, with one record for every CDR3 protein. The table has 300,000 to 400,000 distinct CDR3 sequences, approximately 6.3% seen once. Described time point: patch test 1, 2 weeks after DPC sensitization. Treatment specified: therapeutic diphenylcyclopropenone sensitization with weekly scalp DPC. This sample comprised whole blood, obtained in connection with sensitization to the hapten diphenylcyclopropenone (DPC). All receptors derive from a woman aged 18-30 years with alopecia areata. Some clones in this sample may be carry-over from other donors' samples.

The table lists this clonotype with a few counts. The J gene is TRBJ1-2, the V gene TRBV9; D unresolved. Germline values: CDR1 SGDLS, CDR2 YYNGEE. The CDR3 has 14 residues. The V gene lost 0 bases and the J gene lost 3 bases, with 9 bases spanning the gap. The CDR3 here is CASSVGREHYGYTF. The CDR3, as DNA: TGTGCCAGCAGCGTAGGGAGGGAGCACTATGGCTACACCTTC.

This clonotype showed up just a few times. This chain connects TRBV29-1 to TRBJ2-5, with D maybe TRBD1 (7 bases). Germline CDR1 and CDR2: SQVTM and ANQGSEA. The CDR3 has 14 residues. The V end lost 6 bases, the J end lost 2 bases, and 16 bases lay between the germline ends. The CDR3: CSVGGQFGQETQYF. The CDR3 nucleotides read TGCAGCGTCGGGGGACAGTTTGGTCAAGAGACCCAGTACTTC.

This clonotype was seen a handful of times. The chain links TRBV7-6 to TRBJ2-3; the match to TRBD2 covers 8 bases. V shed 7 bases, J shed 1 base, and the junction held 10 bases outside the gene matches. The CDR3 is made up of 16 amino acids. Germline V lookup: CDR1 SGHVS, CDR2 FNYEAQ. The CDR3 reads CASTPLAGRGTDTQYF. CDR3 coding DNA: TGTGCCAGCACCCCCTTAGCGGGGCGGGGCACAGATACGCAGTATTTT. Combining the CDR3 with reference TRBV7-6 and TRBJ2-3 gives the whole variable domain GAGVSQSPRYKVTKRGQDVALRCDPISGHVSLYWYRQALGQGPEFLTYFNYEAQQDKSGLPNDRFSAERPEGSISTLTIQRTEQRDSAMYRCASTPLAGRGTDTQYFGPGTRLTVL.

This clonotype was seen at least ten times. This chain connects TRBV27 to TRBJ2-3, with D unresolved. V lost 2 bases, J lost 4 bases, and 7 bases lay in between. The CDR3 has 13 amino acids. Germline CDR1 is MNHEY and CDR2 is SMNVEV (reference sequence). CDR3: CASSLGWADTQYF. In nucleotides, the CDR3 is TGTGCCAGCAGTTTAGGCTGGGCAGATACGCAGTATTTT.

This clonotype was counted a few times. The chain links TRBV28 to TRBJ1-2, with 11 positions matching TRBD1. V lost 4 bases and J lost 4; bases outside the gene matches: 11. CDR3 size: 17 residues. Germline V gene lookup returns CDR1 MDHEN and CDR2 SYDVKM. Here the CDR3 reads CASSSGGQGVWSYGYTF. CDR3 in DNA: TGTGCCAGCAGTTCTGGGGGACAGGGGGTTTGGAGCTATGGCTACACCTTC.

DNA of the CDR3: TGTGCCAGCAGCCGCCCCGGGACAGGGGACTACAATGAGCAGTTCTTC. Translation: CASSRPGTGDYNEQFF. The V call is TRBV7-3, the J call TRBJ2-1, with TRBD1 identical over 10 bases. This CDR3 comprises 16 residues. From germline, CDR1 is SGHTA and CDR2 FQGTGA. V was pared by 5 bases and J by 3 bases, with 7 bases of the junction left unmatched.